The clone carrying this TCR beta chain was recorded only once. Its antigen remains unknown. The source of the sample is a study of cytomegalovirus exposure and HLA in healthy donors. J gave up 2 bases and V 3 bases, and 1 base lay outside the gene matches. CDR3 length equals 15 residues. Germline V gene data show CDR1 as SGHRS and CDR2 as YFSETQ. Whole-study results and caveats: In a later analysis, first-cohort TCR clusters were found to tend to co-occur in the 130 or so validation repertoires.

The table came from immunoSEQ multiplex PCR; TCRdb's copy has only in-frame clones and leaves some out. Counted here are more than 250,000 clones, about 85% occurring once; the ten biggest clones make up more than 0.9%. The specimen sequenced was PBMCs. The source is a woman aged 25 to 45 in good health and CMV-seropositive. The chain recombines TRBV5-1 with TRBJ1-6; 8 bases are shared with TRBD1. CDR3 nucleotide sequence: TGCGCCAGCAGCTCGACAGGGGCCTATAATTCACCCCTCCACTTT. Its protein is CASSSTGAYNSPLHF.